Listed below are T cell receptor beta chains from one sample, sequenced in a study of beta chain features in type 1 diabetes. Some clones are missing from TCRdb's copy, which holds only in-frame ones; the method was immunoSEQ multiplex PCR. The sample carries 810,000 or so clones, about 17% recorded once. Source material: naive CD4+ T cells from blood. The receptors here all came from a woman in her late teens or twenties in good health. Both conserved end residues are part of each CDR3. The order of the fields is clone size, D gene, V gene, J gene, CDR3 protein, CDR3 DNA. The D gene is left open where the match is weak. Size tells how often a clone was seen (once, few, many) or the class of an expanded clone, and some rows leave it out.

few,.,TRBV5-6,TRBJ2-6,CASSLDRTRGTSGANVLTF,TGTGCCAGCAGCTTGGATCGCACTAGGGGGACCTCTGGGGCCAACGTCCTGACTTTC
few,.,TRBV7-3,TRBJ2-1,CASSLTPPPSTYNEQFF,TGTGCCAGCAGCTTAACCCCTCCTCCCAGCACATACAATGAGCAGTTCTTC
few,.,TRBV4-2,TRBJ1-5,CASSQEVVADSNQPQHF,TGTGCCAGCAGCCAAGAGGTGGTCGCGGATAGCAATCAGCCCCAGCATTTT
.,.,TRBV28,TRBJ1-1,CASSPNWIEAFF,TGTGCCAGCAGTCCTAACTGGATTGAAGCTTTCTTT
few,.,TRBV6-6,TRBJ1-5,CASSSRGNSNQPQHF,TGTGCCAGCAGTTCCCGGGGAAATAGCAATCAGCCCCAGCATTTT
few,.,TRBV18,TRBJ1-4,CASSPVATNEKLFF,TGTGCCAGCTCACCAGTCGCAACTAATGAAAAACTGTTTTTT
few,.,TRBV29-1,TRBJ1-1,CSVTVNTEAFF,TGCAGCGTAACAGTAAACACTGAAGCTTTCTTT
few,.,TRBV9,TRBJ2-1,CASSGGRRREGLYNEQFF,TGTGCCAGCAGCGGGGGGCGTCGGCGGGAAGGGCTGTACAATGAGCAGTTCTTC
few,.,TRBV7-9,TRBJ1-5,CASSLGQFSNQPQHF,TGTGCCAGCAGCTTAGGACAGTTTAGCAATCAGCCCCAGCATTTT
.,.,TRBV25-1,TRBJ2-4,CASGHREKGIQYF,TGTGCCAGCGGCCACCGGGAGAAGGGCATTCAGTACTTC
few,.,TRBV2,TRBJ1-1,CASRPGSAEAFF,TGTGCCAGCAGGCCGGGGTCAGCTGAAGCTTTCTTT
few,TRBD1,TRBV9,TRBJ1-2,CASSVDPGQGAGYTF,TGTGCCAGCAGCGTAGACCCGGGACAGGGGGCCGGCTACACCTTC
.,.,TRBV27,TRBJ2-5,CASSLSGGETQYF,TGTGCCAGCAGTTTATCCGGAGGAGAGACCCAGTACTTC
.,TRBD1,TRBV28,TRBJ1-5,CASSASGGWSNQPQHF,TGTGCCAGCAGTGCGTCAGGGGGCTGGAGCAATCAGCCCCAGCATTTT
.,.,TRBV30,TRBJ2-7,CAWQLVDGSYEQYF,TGTGCCTGGCAACTTGTCGACGGGAGCTACGAGCAGTACTTC
few,TRBD1,TRBV27,TRBJ1-1,CASHPTGGDEAFF,TGTGCCAGCCATCCGACAGGGGGCGATGAGGCTTTCTTT
.,TRBD2,TRBV27,TRBJ2-2,CASSTSGTSFAGELFF,TGTGCCAGCAGTACCTCCGGGACTAGTTTTGCCGGGGAGCTGTTTTTT
.,.,TRBV4-3,TRBJ2-1,CASSQESWTFSYNEQFF,TGCGCCAGCAGCCAAGAGTCCTGGACCTTCTCCTACAATGAGCAGTTCTTC
.,.,TRBV6-6,TRBJ2-1,CASSYPRLKERFF,TGTGCCAGCAGTTATCCTCGCTTAAAGGAAAGGTTCTTC
few,.,TRBV5-1,TRBJ2-1,CASSLEAGRAYNEQFF,TGCGCCAGCAGCTTGGAAGCAGGCAGGGCTTACAATGAGCAGTTCTTC